A selection of T cell receptor beta chains follows, all from one sample in a study of OX40 agonist ivuxolimab in advanced cancers. Libraries were prepared by immunoSEQ multiplex PCR; TCRdb keeps only in-frame clonotypes and omits some of them. In the table there are 67,000 or so clones, approximately 80% of which are singletons. The source material was CD4+ or CD8+ T cells sorted from blood, sampled in a trial of the OX40 agonist ivuxolimab. These receptors were collected from an adult with an advanced solid tumor such as melanoma, head and neck, liver or kidney cancer. The CDR3 runs from the conserved cysteine through the conserved F or W. The order of the fields is V gene, clone size, CDR3 protein. Expanded clones are given a class, and other clones once, few, many or no size at all.

TRBV27,once,CASSLAGANTGELFF
TRBV28,-,CASSLLQLDTGELFF
TRBV7-6,-,CASRLAVAENPTDNEQFF
TRBV11-2,-,CASSLRGTFYEQYF
TRBV7-2,few,CASSLALGETQYF
TRBV4-3,few,CASSQDRVSGDEQYF
TRBV4-1,-,CASSQVRQAGSRFNYEQYF
TRBV11-2,once,CASTQSWFRREFF
TRBV6-6,-,CASRPSTGELFF
TRBV4-1,few,CASSLRDRGLGNTIYF
TRBV9,-,CASSGRLAGGYNEQFF
TRBV6-5,once,CTSSYSHKGAGTQYF
TRBV4-3,-,CASSQEGDSSRSMDF
TRBV7-2,-,CASSLATPGTGGYTF
TRBV6-5,-,CASRGGLHEQYF
TRBV5-4,medium-sized,CASSLSPGSEAFF
TRBV10-3,-,CAISEGQGPYEQYF
TRBV6-5,-,CASSYGSSNYEQYF
TRBV27,once,CASSFGTREYF
TRBV25-1,-,CASSGTDYEQYF
TRBV7-9,-,CASSFGMNTEAFF
TRBV28,few,CASSEDRGWETQYF
TRBV4-1,-,CASGGDTRGTGELFF
TRBV5-4,-,CASSRLSGQGVYEQYF
TRBV19,-,CASSINTGVNEQYF
TRBV4-3,-,CASSQDSFQGAEKLFF
TRBV11-2,-,CASRGRGGEQYF
TRBV9,-,CASSSRAEIGEKLFF
TRBV30,-,CAWTGTPDIADTQYF
TRBV19,-,CASLKTSTANTEAFF
TRBV7-3,-,CASSLSGYRGETQYF
TRBV12-5,-,CASGPRESYEQYF
TRBV30,-,CAWTFGRANEQFF
TRBV5-4,-,CASSEKKGIIEQYF
TRBV5-1,-,CASSLEASKHNEQFF
TRBV29-1,-,CSVPLRAGGNSGANVLTF
TRBV10-3,-,CAISESAPAGGEAFF